This TCR beta chain stems from a study of cytomegalovirus exposure and HLA in healthy donors. Study-wide results and caveats: Most likely, a cluster of highly shared sequence variants arose as a sequencing artifact. In vitro assays verified that three CMV-associated chains recognized CMV antigens specifically.

The PCR ran on 60 Vbeta and 13 Jbeta primers. Libraries were prepared by immunoSEQ multiplex PCR; TCRdb keeps only in-frame clonotypes and omits some of them. This table has about 130,000 clones, 77% appearing once. Comments on this clone: Antigen unknown.

The V and J ends lost 6 bases and 6 bases respectively, with 14 bases between them. Germline CDR1 MNHEY, CDR2 SVGAGI. The length of the CDR3 is 13 residues. The receptor comes from a male donor in good health and CMV-seropositive. The chain has TRBV6-5 and TRBJ1-2, with D tentatively TRBD1 (5 bases). The sample was PBMCs. As DNA, the CDR3 is TGTGCCAGCAGCTTAATCCAGGGTAATGGCTACACCTTC. Translated, it gives CASSLIQGNGYTF.